This TCR beta chain was captured by sequencing in a study of PD-1 blockade in mismatch repair-deficient tumors. Germline-derived CDR1 and CDR2 are MNHEY and SVGAGI. The V and J ends lost 7 bases and 0 bases respectively, with 12 bases between them. The CDR3 runs 15 residues. Clones were read by immunoSEQ multiplex PCR, and TCRdb kept only the in-frame ones, dropping some. The sample contains around 14,000 clones, around 86% of which appear only once. As for this clone: No antigen is known for it.

As for time point: identical approximately 11-day culture without peptide (control). The clonotype originates from an adult with mismatch repair-deficient cancer. The source was cells cultured in vitro, collected from a patient treated with pembrolizumab. The chain combines TRBV6-5 with TRBJ1-4; unclear D gene. The CDR3 DNA reads as TGTGCCAGCACCCGCAGCGGGGCAACTAATGAAAAACTGTTTTTT. Protein sequence: CASTRSGATNEKLFF.